This TCR beta chain came from a study of blood T cell repertoires in COVID-19. Germline V CDR1 and CDR2: ENHRY, SYGVKD. Deletions cut 0 bases from V and 3 bases from J, with 9 bases between. This CDR3 has 15 residues. Method: immunoSEQ multiplex PCR; TCRdb's copy keeps in-frame clones and lacks some. Among more than 200,000 clones, about four fifths were seen once, and the ten largest hold less than 11%. Specimen: peripheral blood. The receptor comes from an elderly woman with acute or convalescent COVID-19. The chain joins TRBV10-3 to TRBJ1-3; D may be TRBD1 (6 bases). CDR3 nucleotides: TGTGCCATCAGTGAGTCGGACAGCTTTGGAAACACCATATATTTT. It translates to CAISESDSFGNTIYF.